This T cell receptor (beta chain) originates from a study of blood T cell repertoires in COVID-19. V was trimmed by 3 bases and J by 8 bases, leaving 10 bases between them. The germline V gene has CDR1 MNHNS and CDR2 SASEGT. The CDR3 loop spans 12 amino acids. Individuals drawn from approximately 26 US areas were about 18 to 100 years old. Participant-reported clinical history was the basis for cohort assignment. Data came from immunoSEQ multiplex PCR; TCRdb stores just in-frame clones and leaves some out. The sample lists under 250,000 clones; roughly 80% were seen once. Sequenced input: PBMCs or T cells enriched from blood (not recorded which). The rearrangement joins TRBV6-1 to TRBJ1-2; D possibly corresponds to TRBD1 (5 bases). This TCR came from a woman in her thirties or forties with acute COVID-19. CDR3 coding DNA: TGTGCCAGCAGTGACGGCAGGGCGGGCTACACCTTC. It is translated as CASSDGRAGYTF.